This entry is about one T cell receptor (beta chain). The data derive from a study of cytomegalovirus exposure and HLA in healthy donors. With 60 Vbeta and 13 Jbeta primers, the PCR was carried out. TCRdb's table, derived via immunoSEQ multiplex PCR, lists solely in-frame clones and lacks some. This repertoire includes 140,000 to 150,000 clones. The CDR3 spans 14 residues. V was shortened by 5 bases and J by 5 bases, with 15 bases between the two germline ends. Germline loops: CDR1 MNHEY, CDR2 SMNVEV (reference sequence). This TCR derives from a male donor in good health and CMV-seronegative. Input material: PBMCs. V is TRBV27 and J is TRBJ2-5; D not resolved. CDR3 protein: CASSRRSMVETQYF. The CDR3 DNA follows: TGTGCCAGCAGTCGAAGATCTATGGTGGAGACCCAGTACTTC.